One and the same sample provided the 7 T cell receptor beta chains below, sequenced in a study of OX40 agonist ivuxolimab in advanced cancers. Sequencing was performed with immunoSEQ multiplex PCR; in TCRdb, only in-frame clones are kept and a portion is missing. The repertoire holds more than 60,000 clones, with 75% to 90% as singletons. The source was CD4+ or CD8+ T cells sorted from blood, collected in a trial of the OX40 agonist ivuxolimab. The receptors stem from an adult with an advanced solid tumor such as melanoma, head and neck, liver or kidney cancer.

The chain uses TRBV10-3 and TRBJ1-1, with a possible D match to TRBD1 (5 bases). The CDR3 has 19 residues. The germline gives CDR1 ENHRY, CDR2 SYGVKD. V was pared by 0 bases and J by 0 bases, with 20 bases between. CDR3 DNA sequence: TGTGCCATCAGTGAGTCCCCCTCGGGGCGAGGGCGGATGAACACTGAAGCTTTCTTT. Protein product: CAISESPSGRGRMNTEAFF.

The chain has TRBV6-1 and TRBJ2-7, with a tentative D call TRBD2 (5 bases). Germline CDR1 and CDR2: MNHNS and SASEGT. This CDR3 is built from 15 residues. V gave up 2 bases and J gave up 0 bases, with 11 bases separating them. This CDR3 is CASSEIGRSSYEQYF. Written as DNA, the CDR3 is TGTGCCAGCAGTGAAATAGGGAGAAGCTCCTACGAGCAGTACTTC.

This clone is a singleton in its sample. V and J are TRBV13 and TRBJ1-1, with D tentatively TRBD1 (6 bases). V shed 2 bases and J shed 1 base, with 8 bases lying between them. This CDR3 is 14 amino acids long. Germline CDR1 is PRHDT and CDR2 is FYEKMQ (reference sequence). The CDR3, as DNA: TGTGCCAGCAGCTTAACAGGGCAGAACACTGAAGCTTTCTTT. Translation: CASSLTGQNTEAFF.

This clone has just one count. The chain carries TRBV13 and TRBJ2-2; 13 bases map to TRBD2. Germline CDR1 and CDR2: PRHDT and FYEKMQ (reference sequence). This CDR3 comprises 16 residues. With 1 base clipped from V and 9 bases from J, the junction kept 5 bases outside the gene matches. In nucleotides, the CDR3 is TGTGCCAGCAGCTTAGCCGGACTAGCGGGAGAGCGGGAGCTGTTTTTT. Residues: CASSLAGLAGERELFF.

This chain joins TRBV27 and TRBJ2-1; no clear D gene. Per germline, CDR1 MNHEY and CDR2 SMNVEV (reference sequence). V gave up 3 bases and J gave up 0 bases, with 9 bases separating them. CDR3 size: 15 residues. DNA for the CDR3: TGTGCCAGCAGTTTTGCGGTGAGCTCCTACAATGAGCAGTTCTTC. This translates into CASSFAVSSYNEQFF.

This clone has a handful of counts. The chain couples TRBV30 to TRBJ1-1; possibly TRBD1 for D (5 bases). CDR3 length equals 12 residues. Germline CDR1 and CDR2: GTSNPN and SVGIG (reference sequence). V lost 5 bases and J 0 bases, leaving 7 bases between the germline ends. Written as DNA, the CDR3 is TGTGCCTGGGTCAGGGTGAACACTGAAGCTTTCTTT. Its translation is CAWVRVNTEAFF.

The chain couples TRBV25-1 to TRBJ2-2; tentative D call: TRBD1 (5 bases). V lost 1 base to trimming and J lost 0 bases, with 12 bases between them. The CDR3 runs to 17 residues. Germline V CDR1 and CDR2: MGHDK, SYGVNS. The CDR3 region has the DNA TGTGCCAGCAGTGAATGGGGCGATAAACCGAACACCGGGGAGCTGTTTTTT. This encodes CASSEWGDKPNTGELFF.